What follows describes a single T cell receptor beta chain. In the original workflow: Counts of nucleated cells, estimated from reference gene primer amplification, were obtained. The table came from immunoSEQ multiplex PCR; TCRdb's copy has only in-frame clones and leaves some out. V, J and clone size are those of that table, while D and trimming were read from the DNA. The profile shows tens of thousands of clones, 70% to 90% of them singletons. This entry belongs to a study of blood T cell repertoires in COVID-19. Study details: COVID-19 samples from acute and convalescent phases originated in the United States, Italy and Spain. Sources were T cells, B-cell-depleted T cells, or PBMCs; the material itself was cDNA or gDNA.

V was shortened by 3 bases and J by 4 bases, with 6 bases between the two germline ends. The CDR3 is 12 residues long. The chain recombines TRBV12-3 or TRBV12-4 with TRBJ1-1, with unresolved D. This receptor was identified in a man between 65 and 80 years old with acute or convalescent COVID-19. Material: peripheral blood. DNA of the CDR3: TGTGCCAGCAGTTTTTCAGGCACTGAAGCTTTCTTT. This codes for CASSFSGTEAFF.